The clone carrying this T cell receptor beta chain was recorded a few times. Its antigen is unidentified. Germline V CDR1 and CDR2: SNHLY, FYNNEI. This CDR3 region has 16 residues. The V gene lost 0 bases and the J gene lost 8 bases, with 17 bases spanning the gap. TCRdb called the 5' RACE reads again in MiXCR, with one record for every CDR3 protein. The table includes around 300,000 distinct CDR3 sequences, approximately 15% detected once. This entry belongs to a study of T-cell memory formation after mild COVID-19. Study findings and constraints: Memory sampled before infection contained some responding clones, suggesting cross-reactive memory joined.

Source material: PBMCs or a T cell subset sorted from them (not recorded which). The TCR comes from a man aged 18 to 29 who had mild COVID-19 (a few samples of this study predate the infection). Cell type and time point are not known. The rearrangement joins TRBV2 to TRBJ2-1; unclear D gene. CDR3 DNA: TGTGCCAGCAGTGAAGCTTCCCTCGAATTCACCGATGAGCAGTTCTTC. Translated, it gives CASSEASLEFTDEQFF.